This TCR beta chain was identified during a study of blood T cell repertoires in COVID-19 (dated by TCRdb to the early 2020s). With respect to the entire study: Collaborator samples came from the United States, Italy and Spain and covered acute and convalescent phases of COVID-19. The material from the prospective study consisted of cDNA or gDNA derived from T cells, B-cell-depleted T cells, or PBMCs. Where available, HLA class I and class II types were taken from metadata supplied by the sample provider and were not determined by assay-based typing. The repertoires were released in a freely available public database meant as a resource for research on the immune response to SARS-CoV-2. Samples were obtained from the ongoing ImmuneRACE study (first 160 participants) and from 1,254 subjects provided by 6 global collaborators. Subjects who had been exposed to COVID-19, were actively infected with it, or had recovered from it provided the deeply sampled blood TCRbeta repertoires that made up the dataset. Nearly every sample came with metadata listing a de-identified subject ID, COVID-19 status, age in years and sex. The paper's findings and limits, for the study overall: How much clinical and demographic metadata was included differed by source and by participant, and the metadata was provided uncurated.

TCRbeta CDR3 regions were amplified from genomic DNA using the immunoSEQ Assay, a bias-controlled multiplex PCR. In the original analysis: The number of nucleated cells in each sample was estimated from the amplification of reference gene primers within the assay. To quantify the absolute abundance of each unique TCRbeta CDR3 rearrangement, sequence reads were collapsed and filtered. Productive Simpson clonality was computed per sample as the square root of Simpson's diversity index over productive rearrangements. Here the immuneACCESS table is served through TCRdb, limited to in-frame sequences with V and J called. Missing clones are a known gap in these copies; in checked studies unresolved V genes cover under half, and the rest lacks a known reason. The DNA gave D and trimming, while V, J and clone size come from that table. The table for this sample lists over 200,000 clones; 70% to 85% of them were counted only once. The ten largest clonotypes hold around 3.4% of the sample.

The collaborating institutions used their own protocols to collect whole blood in K2EDTA tubes. For TCRbeta analysis, collaborators shipped samples as frozen whole blood, isolated PBMCs, or DNA extracted from either of those sample types. Turning to this clone: Its recognized antigen is unknown. It has no much larger one-base neighbor in the sample; base qualities were not kept.

V is pared back by 5 bases and J by 9 bases, with 8 bases lying between the germline termini. The germline V gene encodes CDR1 KGHSH and CDR2 LQKENI. The CDR3 goes from the cysteine to the phenylalanine over 11 residues. The retained sequence is limited to the CDR3, 33 bases, with the frame set at the first base. The receptor comes from a woman older than 75 with acute or convalescent COVID-19. The specimen was peripheral blood. The rearrangement combines TRBV18 with TRBJ2-1, with the D gene not confidently named. The DNA is TGTGCCAGCTCATTCGCGGCTGAGCAGTTCTTC. It is translated as CASSFAAEQFF.